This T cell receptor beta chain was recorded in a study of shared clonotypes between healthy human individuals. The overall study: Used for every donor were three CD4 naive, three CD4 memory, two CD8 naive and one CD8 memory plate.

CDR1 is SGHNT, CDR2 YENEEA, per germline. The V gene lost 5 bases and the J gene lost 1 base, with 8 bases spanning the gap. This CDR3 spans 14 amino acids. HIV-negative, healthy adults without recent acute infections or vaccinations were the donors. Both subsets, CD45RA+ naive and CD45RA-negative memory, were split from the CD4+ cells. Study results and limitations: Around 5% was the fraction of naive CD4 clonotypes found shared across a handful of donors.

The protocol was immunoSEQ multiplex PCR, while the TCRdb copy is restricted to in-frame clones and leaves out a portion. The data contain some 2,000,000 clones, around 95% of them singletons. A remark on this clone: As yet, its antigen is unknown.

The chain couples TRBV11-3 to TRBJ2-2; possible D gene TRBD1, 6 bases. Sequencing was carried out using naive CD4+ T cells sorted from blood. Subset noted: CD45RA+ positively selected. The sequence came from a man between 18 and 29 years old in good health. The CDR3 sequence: CASSKQGNTGELFF. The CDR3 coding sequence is TGTGCCAGCAGCAAACAGGGGAACACCGGGGAGCTGTTTTTT.